In this sample, the clone carrying this T cell receptor (beta chain) turned up once. The sample originates from a study of OX40 agonist ivuxolimab in advanced cancers. Across the whole study: The treatment was a fully human IgG2 OX40 agonist, ivuxolimab.

Sequencing used immunoSEQ multiplex PCR; TCRdb keeps in-frame clones, though not all of them. Of some 86,000 clones listed, around 82% are singletons. The germline CDR1 and CDR2 sequences are MNHEY and SVGAGI. The CDR3 is 14 amino acids. The V gene lost 4 bases and the J gene lost 6 bases, with 12 bases spanning the gap. V gene TRBV6-5 combines with J gene TRBJ2-2; D might be TRBD1 (6 bases). Sequenced material: CD4+ or CD8+ T cells sorted from blood, taken in a trial of the OX40 agonist ivuxolimab. This TCR derives from an adult with an advanced solid tumor such as melanoma, head and neck, liver or kidney cancer. The CDR3 DNA reads TGTGCCAGCAGTTCGACAGGAGCGGCCGGGGAGCTGTTTTTT. As protein: CASSSTGAAGELFF.